The clone carrying this T cell receptor (beta chain) has only a few counts. What it recognizes is unknown. Unmatched junction bases numbered 4, after V lost 3 bases and J lost 8 bases. Germline V gene data show CDR1 as MRHNA and CDR2 as SNTAGT. This CDR3 has 13 amino acids. TCRdb re-called the 5' RACE reads through MiXCR, storing one row per CDR3 protein. Seen here are approximately 210,000 distinct CDR3 sequences, roughly 13% observed once, and the top ten hold 15% to 20%. The data were obtained in a study of CD8 T cells in ankylosing spondylitis. Study results and caveats: In the blood and synovial fluid of reactive arthritis, some motif variants had been previously reported. Within ankylosing spondylitis blood, a TCR beta motif made up of eight highly homologous variants appeared to be characteristic. A CD8+ phenotype characterized the disease-linked clones, which were relatively rare in peripheral blood.

The chain uses TRBV6-4 and TRBJ2-1, with 7 bases aligning to TRBD2. The sequence was obtained from a male donor with ankylosing spondylitis or in good health (not recorded which). Sequencing was done on a sample of blood, either unsorted or a sorted T cell fraction (not recorded which). The CDR3 DNA reads as TGTGCCAGCAGTGAAGGTCGGGGGGATGAGCAGTTCTTC. Its protein is CASSEGRGDEQFF.